The 27 T cell receptor beta chains reported below all come from one sample, sequenced in a study of blood T cell repertoires in COVID-19. Measured with immunoSEQ multiplex PCR; TCRdb has only the in-frame clones, and not every one. This sample has about 340,000 clones, with around 82% found just once. The sample was peripheral blood. These receptor sequences come from a man aged 30-40 years with active or convalescent COVID-19.

This clone was observed once. The chain carries TRBV5-1 and TRBJ1-2, with D unresolved. This CDR3 has 13 amino acids. Germline lookup yields CDR1 SGHRS and CDR2 YFSETQ. Trimming removed 0 bases from V and 4 bases from J, with 7 bases in between. The CDR3 coding sequence is TGCGCCAGCAGCTTGGACTTAGCCTATGGCTACACCTTC. Protein: CASSLDLAYGYTF.

This rearrangement joins TRBV5-1 to TRBJ2-1; D unclear. Trimming cost V 2 bases and J 5 bases, with 5 bases left between them. CDR3 size: 12 residues. The germline CDR1 and CDR2 sequences are SGHRS and YFSETQ. The CDR3 reads CASSLSDNEQFF. The CDR3 DNA follows: TGCGCCAGCAGCTTAAGCGACAATGAGCAGTTCTTC.

The gene calls are TRBV5-6 and TRBJ2-1; 7 nucleotides line up with TRBD1. The CDR3 sequence is 14 residues long. Germline V lookup: CDR1 SGHDT, CDR2 YYEEEE. The junction had 9 bases not matched to a gene; V was cut back by 5 bases and J by 7 bases. CDR3 amino acids: CASSLPTQGNEQFF. The CDR3 DNA reads as TGTGCCAGCAGTCTACCGACACAGGGGAATGAGCAGTTCTTC.

This clone showed up just a few times. The chain combines TRBV10-3 with TRBJ1-4; TRBD1 might be the D (6 bases). Germline V lookup: CDR1 ENHRY, CDR2 SYGVKD. This CDR3 contains 15 residues. V lost 9 bases, J lost 7 bases, and 21 bases lay in between. Here the CDR3 DNA reads TGTGCCATACCCCCTCGGGAGGGGGTGAGTGAAAAACTGTTTTTT. Encoded protein: CAIPPREGVSEKLFF.

This chain links TRBV27 with TRBJ2-3; 8 bases line up with TRBD2. The length of the CDR3 is 13 residues. Germline CDR1 MNHEY, CDR2 SMNVEV (reference sequence). V shed 10 bases and J 3 bases; nucleotides not matched to a gene: 6. The CDR3 sequence: CAKGVAGTDTQYF. The DNA of the CDR3 is TGTGCCAAGGGGGTAGCGGGAACAGATACGCAGTATTTT.

The chain is built from TRBV5-6 and TRBJ2-7; D is perhaps TRBD1 (5 bases). V was trimmed by 3 bases and J by 5 bases, leaving 12 bases between them. Germline V CDR1 and CDR2: SGHDT, YYEEEE. The CDR3 extends over 13 amino acids. CDR3 sequence reads: CASSSGGADEQYF. DNA of the CDR3: TGTGCCAGCAGCTCCGGTGGGGCGGACGAGCAGTACTTC.

The V gene is TRBV7-2, the J gene TRBJ2-4; D is possibly TRBD2 (6 bases). V lost 1 base and J lost 9, with 13 bases in between. This CDR3 spans 14 amino acids. Per germline, CDR1 SGHTA and CDR2 FQGNSA. DNA of the CDR3: TGTGCCAGCAGCTTAGGGGCGGGGTTGGTCATTCAGTACTTC. Amino acid sequence: CASSLGAGLVIQYF. The whole variable domain, filled in from reference TRBV7-2 and TRBJ2-4, reads GAGVSQSPSNKVTEKGKDVELRCDPISGHTALYWYRQSLGQGLEFLIYFQGNSAPDKSGLPSDRFSAERTGGSVSTLTIQRTQQEDSAVYLCASSLGAGLVIQYFGAGTRLSVL.

This chain links TRBV7-9 with TRBJ2-4; TRBD2 matches 10 bases. CDR3 length: 17 amino acids. The J segment lost 0 bases and the V segment lost 1 base, leaving 3 bases of the junction unmatched. Germline loops: CDR1 SEHNR, CDR2 FQNEAQ (reference sequence). CDR3 amino acids: CASSLVIAGGAKNIQYF. The CDR3 nucleotides read TGTGCCAGCAGCTTAGTAATAGCGGGGGGAGCCAAAAACATTCAGTACTTC.

The chain has TRBV28 and TRBJ2-1, with TRBD1 matching 7 bases. This CDR3 comprises 19 residues. CDR1 is MDHEN, CDR2 SYDVKM, per germline. With V trimmed by 6 bases and J by 9 bases, 26 bases remained unmatched. DNA for the CDR3: TGTGCCAGCAGAGCAGACAGGGAATATTACCAACCCCTCGCGCGTGAGCAGTTCTTC. Amino acids: CASRADREYYQPLAREQFF.

This clone appeared once. The chain is built from TRBV4-1 and TRBJ1-2; D gene ambiguous. Germline CDR1 reads MGHRA; CDR2 reads YSYEKL. Trimming cost V 4 bases and J 2 bases, with 14 bases left between them. There are 15 residues in the CDR3. The CDR3 nucleotides are TGCGCCAGCAGCCCTACTGTTGAGAAGAACTATGGCTACACCTTC. Translating gives CASSPTVEKNYGYTF.

This rearrangement joins TRBV13 to TRBJ2-1; D may be TRBD2 (6 bases). Germline CDR1 and CDR2: PRHDT and FYEKMQ (reference sequence). The CDR3 has 13 amino acids. V lost 5 bases and J lost 9, with 14 bases in between. This CDR3 is CASSPGLSFEQFF. The CDR3 nucleotides are TGTGCCAGCAGCCCAGGACTATCGTTTGAGCAGTTCTTC.

The chain uses TRBV18 and TRBJ1-3; TRBD1 might be the D (5 bases). There are 14 residues in the CDR3. Trimming stripped 3 bases from V and 0 bases from J, with 6 bases between. Germline CDR1 is KGHSH and CDR2 is LQKENI. The CDR3 DNA reads as TGTGCCAGCTCACCTCAGGGCTCTGGAAACACCATATATTTT. Its translation is CASSPQGSGNTIYF.

V gene TRBV4-1 combines with J gene TRBJ1-2, with TRBD1 identical over 11 bases. The CDR3 contains 16 residues. The trim removed 1 base at V and 4 bases at J, leaving 5 bases unmatched. CDR1 and CDR2 from the germline V gene are MGHRA and YSYEKL. The CDR3 here is CASSQGPGTGGYGYTF. Here the CDR3 DNA reads TGCGCCAGCAGCCAAGGCCCCGGGACAGGGGGCTATGGCTACACCTTC.

The chain employs TRBV11-2 and TRBJ1-2; a possible D gene is TRBD1 (6 bases). From germline, CDR1 is SGHAT and CDR2 FQNNGV. The CDR3 runs 14 residues. V was clipped by 0 bases and J by 2 bases, with 7 bases between them. CDR3 sequence reads: CASSLETGNYGYTF. The CDR3 nucleotides are TGTGCCAGCAGCTTAGAAACAGGGAACTATGGCTACACCTTC.

The chain is built from TRBV30 and TRBJ2-1, with a tentative D call TRBD2 (5 bases). Trimming cost V 5 bases and J 4 bases, with 18 bases left between them. The CDR3 consists of 15 residues. Germline V CDR1 and CDR2: GTSNPN, SVGIG (reference sequence). CDR3: CAWRMKDSHYNEQFF. As DNA, the CDR3 is TGTGCCTGGCGGATGAAGGACTCCCATTACAATGAGCAGTTCTTC.

The chain is built from TRBV7-6 and TRBJ1-1, with TRBD1 as a possible D gene (5 bases). CDR3 length: 15 residues. V lost 4 bases and J lost 7, with 19 bases in between. Germline loops: CDR1 SGHVS, CDR2 FNYEAQ. Here the CDR3 reads CASSSDSGVWNEAFF. CDR3 DNA: TGTGCCAGCAGCTCGGACTCGGGGGTTTGGAATGAAGCTTTCTTT.

The chain combines TRBV5-4 with TRBJ1-2; D not certain. The ends were cut back, 1 base at V and 10 bases at J, with 8 bases in the middle. Germline CDR1 reads SGHNT; CDR2 reads YYREEE (reference sequence). The CDR3 has 11 residues. The CDR3 coding sequence is TGTGCCAGCAGCTTGTTTCGGGACTACACCTTC. Its protein is CASSLFRDYTF.

This clone has more than one count but fewer than ten. This same CDR3 is encoded by further DNA sequences in the sample. The V and J genes are TRBV19 and TRBJ1-5, with D tentatively TRBD1 (5 bases). Trimming took off 4 bases at V and 0 bases at J, with 13 bases between the two ends. Looked up from germline, CDR1 is LNHDA and CDR2 is SQIVND (reference sequence). The CDR3 contains 16 residues. The CDR3 loop reads CASSTPGGNSNQPQHF. The DNA of the CDR3 is TGTGCCAGTAGTACCCCCGGGGGGAATAGCAATCAGCCCCAGCATTTT.

The rearrangement joins TRBV29-1 to TRBJ2-3, with TRBD1 identical over 7 bases. Germline V gene lookup returns CDR1 SQVTM and CDR2 ANQGSEA. The CDR3 loop spans 13 amino acids. V lost 4 bases to trimming and J lost 6 bases; unmatched junction nucleotides: 7. CDR3 amino acids: CSVGTGADDTQYF. DNA of the CDR3: TGCAGCGTTGGGACAGGTGCAGATGATACGCAGTATTTT.

The chain is built from TRBV18 and TRBJ2-1; possibly TRBD2 for D (6 bases). The CDR3 contains 13 residues. V was clipped by 8 bases and J by 6 bases, with 14 bases between them. CDR1 is KGHSH and CDR2 is LQKENI in the germline V gene. The CDR3 DNA sequence: TGTGCCAGCATGGGGGGTACGAGCAATGAGCAGTTCTTC. Residues: CASMGGTSNEQFF. Together with reference TRBV18 and TRBJ2-1, the CDR3 gives the full variable domain: NAGVMQNPRHLVRRRGQEARLRCSPMKGHSHVYWYRQLPEEGLKFMVYLQKENIIDESGMPKERFSAEFPKEGPSILRIQQVVRGDSAAYFCASMGGTSNEQFFGPGTRLTVL.

This sequence joins TRBV7-9 and TRBJ2-1; TRBD2 matches 8 bases. V dropped 5 bases and J dropped 6; count of bases not matched to a gene: 6. CDR1 and CDR2 (germline): SEHNR, FQNEAQ (reference sequence). This CDR3 has 14 residues. CDR3 protein: CASSPGRGANEQFF. The CDR3, as DNA: TGTGCCAGCAGCCCCGGGCGGGGGGCCAATGAGCAGTTCTTC.

J is TRBJ2-3 and V is TRBV5-1; 13 nucleotides align to TRBD2. J lost 4 bases, V lost 4 bases, and 6 bases had no gene match. CDR3 size: 16 residues. CDR1 SGHRS and CDR2 YFSETQ come from the germline V gene. In DNA, the CDR3 is TGCGCCAGCAGCAAACCTGGACTAGCGGGAGCAGATACGCAGTATTTT. Amino acids: CASSKPGLAGADTQYF. The variable domain in full, completed from reference TRBV5-1 and TRBJ2-3, reads KAGVTQTPRYLIKTRGQQVTLSCSPISGHRSVSWYQQTPGQGLQFLFEYFSETQRNKGNFPGRFSGRQFSNSRSEMNVSTLELGDSALYLCASSKPGLAGADTQYFGPGTRLTVL.

The chain recombines TRBV18 with TRBJ1-5; weak D call: TRBD1 (6 bases). The CDR3 is made up of 13 amino acids. Per the germline V gene, CDR1 is KGHSH and CDR2 is LQKENI. Deletions cut 7 bases from V and 4 bases from J, with 11 bases between. This chain's CDR3 is CASFRDINQPQHF. CDR3 bases: TGTGCCAGCTTCCGGGACATTAATCAGCCCCAGCATTTT.

The chain joins TRBV7-2 to TRBJ2-1, with TRBD2 identical over 12 bases. This CDR3 contains 18 residues. Losses at the gene ends were 2 bases for V and 4 bases for J; bases not matched to a gene: 9. Per germline, CDR1 SGHTA and CDR2 FQGNSA. The CDR3 DNA follows: TGTGCCAGCAGCTTATTTCCTAGCGGGGGGGCTGGGTACAATGAGCAGTTCTTC. Translating gives CASSLFPSGGAGYNEQFF.

V gene TRBV28 combines with J gene TRBJ2-5, with D possibly matching TRBD1 (5 bases). The germline V and J ends were trimmed by 8 bases and 0 bases, with 25 bases remaining between them. Germline CDR1 and CDR2: MDHEN and SYDVKM. This CDR3 spans 18 amino acids. CDR3 loop: CASSPLLGRPEYQETQYF. The DNA for the CDR3 is TGTGCCAGCTCACCCTTGCTGGGGCGCCCAGAGTACCAAGAGACCCAGTACTTC.

The chain has TRBV4-2 and TRBJ2-2, with TRBD2 identical over 10 bases. CDR1 and CDR2 from the germline V gene are LGHNA and YNFKEQ. The CDR3 is 15 amino acids. V dropped 3 bases and J dropped 3; count of bases not matched to a gene: 1. The CDR3 sequence: CASSHLAGDTGELFF. CDR3 bases: TGTGCCAGCAGCCATCTAGCGGGGGACACCGGGGAGCTGTTTTTT.

The CDR3 reads CSSDRESNEQFF. The DNA of the CDR3 is TGCAGCAGCGACAGAGAGTCGAATGAGCAGTTCTTC. This rearrangement joins TRBV29-1 to TRBJ2-1; perhaps TRBD1 as D (5 bases). This CDR3 comprises 12 residues. The V gene lost 8 bases and the J gene lost 7 bases, with 15 bases spanning the gap. In germline, CDR1 is SQVTM, CDR2 ANQGSEA.